This entry lists 13 T cell receptor beta chains sequenced from one sample in a study of T cell repertoires in cytomegalovirus infection. TCRdb ran MiXCR on the reads and lists one entry per CDR3 protein. The sample records a few hundred thousand distinct CDR3 sequences, roughly 15% being singletons. Sequenced sample: PBMCs. The source of these receptors is a human donor in good health (CMV status not recorded). Some clones in this sample may be carry-over from other donors' samples.

This clonotype has just a few counts. The chain carries TRBV20-1 and TRBJ1-2; perhaps TRBD1 as D (6 bases). V lost 0 bases, J lost 4 bases, and 12 bases lay in between. Per the germline V gene, CDR1 is DFQATT and CDR2 is SNEGSKA (reference sequence). The CDR3 covers 14 residues. CDR3 region: CSARERDKIYGYTF. CDR3 DNA: TGCAGTGCTAGAGAACGGGACAAGATCTATGGCTACACCTTC.

The rearrangement uses TRBV7-2 and TRBJ2-6; TRBD2 is a possible D gene (5 bases). Trimming removed 5 bases from V and 2 bases from J, with 10 bases in between. The CDR3 is 15 residues long. In germline, CDR1 is SGHTA, CDR2 FQGNSA. The chain's CDR3 is CASSPLAAGANVLTF. In DNA form, the CDR3 reads TGTGCCAGCAGCCCCCTAGCCGCTGGGGCCAACGTCCTGACTTTC.

The CDR3, as DNA: TGTGCCAGCAGCTTAGGATTGCGGATTTCTGGAAACACCATATATTTT. It codes for CASSLGLRISGNTIYF. The chain has TRBV7-4 and TRBJ1-3; D unclear. The CDR3 is made up of 16 amino acids. The V end lost 1 base, the J end lost 1 base, and 11 bases lay between the germline ends. Germline V gives CDR1 SGHVT, CDR2 SQSDAQ.

This clonotype was observed at least ten times. The chain recombines TRBV6-6 with TRBJ2-4; tentatively, D is TRBD1 (6 bases). The CDR3 runs 15 residues. Germline V lookup: CDR1 MNHNY, CDR2 SVGAGI (reference sequence). Trimming pared 2 bases from V and 7 bases from J, leaving 15 bases between. CDR3 residues: CASSYGQGSQNIQYF. The CDR3 coding sequence is TGTGCCAGCAGTTACGGGCAGGGGAGTCAGAACATTCAGTACTTC.

In this sample, this clonotype turned up a few times. The chain is built from TRBV20-1 and TRBJ1-5, with 10 bases aligning to TRBD1. After removal of 1 base from V and 6 bases from J, the junction contained 0 bases not matched to a gene. This CDR3 contains 13 residues. Germline CDR1 and CDR2: DFQATT and SNEGSKA (reference sequence). The CDR3: CSARGDRGQPQHF. CDR3 bases: TGCAGTGCTAGAGGGGACAGGGGTCAGCCCCAGCATTTT.

The chain is built from TRBV20-1 and TRBJ2-1, with D hard to call. The ends were cut back, 5 bases at V and 1 base at J, with 18 bases in the middle. Germline V gives CDR1 DFQATT, CDR2 SNEGSKA (reference sequence). The CDR3 length is 16 residues. The CDR3 bases are TGCAGTGCTCTCGTTTCCCTCGCAGTGTCCTACAATGAGCAGTTCTTC. Residues: CSALVSLAVSYNEQFF.

This clonotype was recorded at least ten times. The chain links TRBV10-2 to TRBJ2-7; TRBD1 might be the D (7 bases). The length of the CDR3 is 16 residues. Germline V gene lookup returns CDR1 WSHSY and CDR2 SAAADI. Deletions cut 0 bases from V and 3 bases from J, with 15 bases between. Here the CDR3 reads CASSESTGRGVYEQYF. CDR3 coding DNA: TGCGCCAGCAGTGAGTCGACGGGCAGGGGGGTCTACGAGCAGTACTTC.

There are a few counts of this clonotype. The V call is TRBV10-2, the J call TRBJ2-7; 11 bases agree with TRBD2. The V gene end was trimmed by 6 bases and the J gene end by 4 bases; junction bases not matched to a gene: 2. CDR1 and CDR2 from the germline V gene are WSHSY and SAAADI. The CDR3 is made up of 13 amino acids. The CDR3 reads CASRGLAAYEQYF. The CDR3, as DNA: TGCGCCAGCAGGGGACTAGCGGCTTACGAGCAGTACTTC.

This clonotype has more than one count but fewer than ten. The chain has TRBV24-1 and TRBJ2-6; no clear D. Germline V CDR1 and CDR2: KGHDR, SFDVKD. The CDR3 length is 15 residues. The V and J ends lost 9 bases and 0 bases respectively, with 11 bases between them. The CDR3 is CATAARNSGANVLTF. CDR3 DNA: TGTGCCACCGCGGCCCGGAACTCTGGGGCCAACGTCCTGACTTTC.

This clonotype was seen ten or more times. The chain couples TRBV10-1 to TRBJ1-1, with D possibly TRBD1 on 5 matching bases. The CDR3 has 13 amino acids. V shed 4 bases and J shed 0 bases, with 6 bases lying between them. Germline assignment: CDR1 WNHNN and CDR2 SYGVQD (reference sequence). CDR3 residues: CASSGDLNTEAFF. The CDR3 DNA reads TGCGCCAGCAGTGGGGACTTGAACACTGAAGCTTTCTTT.

This clonotype was found many times. The genes are TRBV28 and TRBJ1-3; D remains unclear. The CDR3 is 14 amino acids. V was shortened by 4 bases and J by 3 bases, with 10 bases between the two germline ends. Germline V gene lookup returns CDR1 MDHEN and CDR2 SYDVKM. The CDR3 loop reads CASSSYGGGNTIYF. The CDR3 DNA follows: TGTGCCAGCAGTTCGTATGGAGGTGGAAACACCATATATTTT.

This clonotype appeared many times. The chain couples TRBV29-1 to TRBJ2-5; tentatively, D is TRBD2 (6 bases). Between the trimmed V and J ends, which lost 6 bases and 4 bases, there was a span of 12 bases. Per the germline V gene, CDR1 is SQVTM and CDR2 is ANQGSEA. CDR3 size: 12 residues. The CDR3: CSVGSGLETQYF. The CDR3 DNA sequence: TGCAGCGTCGGGAGTGGTTTAGAGACCCAGTACTTC.

This clonotype showed up many times. The rearrangement uses TRBV4-1 and TRBJ2-1; 7 bases align to TRBD2. Germline V gives CDR1 MGHRA, CDR2 YSYEKL. The CDR3 runs to 17 residues. V shed 1 base and J 0 bases; nucleotides not matched to a gene: 6. The CDR3 DNA is TGCGCCAGCAGCCAAGGTTCTGCGGGAGACTCCTACAATGAGCAGTTCTTC. Translating it yields CASSQGSAGDSYNEQFF.